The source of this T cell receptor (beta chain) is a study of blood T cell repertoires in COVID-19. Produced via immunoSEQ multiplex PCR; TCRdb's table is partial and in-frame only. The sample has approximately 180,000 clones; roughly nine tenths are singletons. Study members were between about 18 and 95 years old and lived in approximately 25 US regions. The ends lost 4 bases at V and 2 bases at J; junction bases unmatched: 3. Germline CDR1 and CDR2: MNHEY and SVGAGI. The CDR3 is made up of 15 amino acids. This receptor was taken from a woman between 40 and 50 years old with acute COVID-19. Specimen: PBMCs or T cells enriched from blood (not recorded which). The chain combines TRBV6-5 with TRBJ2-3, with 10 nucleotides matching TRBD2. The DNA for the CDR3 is TGTGCCAGCAGTTTTACTAGCGGGGACACAGATACGCAGTATTTT. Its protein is CASSFTSGDTDTQYF.